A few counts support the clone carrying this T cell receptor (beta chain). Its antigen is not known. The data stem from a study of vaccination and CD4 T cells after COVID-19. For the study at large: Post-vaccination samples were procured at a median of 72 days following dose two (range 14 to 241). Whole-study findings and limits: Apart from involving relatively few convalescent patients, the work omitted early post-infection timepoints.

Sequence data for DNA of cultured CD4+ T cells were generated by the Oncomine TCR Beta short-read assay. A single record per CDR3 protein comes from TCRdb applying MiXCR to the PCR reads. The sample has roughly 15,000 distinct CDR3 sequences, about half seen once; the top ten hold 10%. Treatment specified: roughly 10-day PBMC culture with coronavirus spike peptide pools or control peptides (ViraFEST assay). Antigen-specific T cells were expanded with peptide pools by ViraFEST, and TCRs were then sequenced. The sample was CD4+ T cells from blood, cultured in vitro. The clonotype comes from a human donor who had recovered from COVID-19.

CDR3 in amino acids: CAWQGTSGSGADTQYF. The CDR3 DNA reads as TGTGCCTGGCAAGGGACTAGCGGGAGCGGAGCAGATACGCAGTATTTT. The chain has TRBV30 and TRBJ2-3; 14 bases map to TRBD2. The CDR3 is 16 amino acids. The V gene end was trimmed by 5 bases and the J gene end by 4 bases; junction bases not matched to a gene: 8. The germline V gene has CDR1 GTSNPN and CDR2 SVGIG (reference sequence).